This TCR beta chain was found in a study of a mutant IDH1 vaccine in newly diagnosed glioma. Across the whole study: Commencement of vaccination occurred 4-6 weeks following radiotherapy alone, or concurrently with temozolomide cycles.

About this clone itself: Its antigen is unidentified.

Time point noted: week 5, during vaccination. Doses of 300 ug of mutant IDH1 20-mer peptide were given with topical imiquimod. CDR3 length: 15 residues. Germline V CDR1 and CDR2: MNHEY, SMNVEV (reference sequence). V lost 7 bases, J lost 5 bases, and 11 bases stayed unmatched. The table came from immunoSEQ multiplex PCR; TCRdb's copy has only in-frame clones and leaves some out. The sample records 9,500 to 12,000 clones, around nine tenths being singletons. The sequence came from a woman in her 40s with glioma. Some clones in this sample may be carry-over from other donors' samples. Specimen: PBMCs, collected from a glioma patient whose treatment included an IDH1 peptide vaccine. V is TRBV27 and J is TRBJ2-7; the match to TRBD1 covers 10 bases. CDR3 nucleotide sequence: TGTGCCAGCATTAACCGGGACAGGGGTTTTGACGAGCAGTACTTC. It specifies CASINRDRGFDEQYF.